This TCR beta chain was retrieved from a study of T-cell memory formation after mild COVID-19. Across the study: Across donors, TCR clusters were largely donor specific.

TCRdb reprocessed the 5' RACE reads with MiXCR, giving one entry per CDR3 protein. The repertoire holds about 84,000 distinct CDR3 sequences, with around 14% as singletons. Turning to this clonotype: No antigen is known for it.

Notes on the study in general: Mostly located in CM and EM were contracting CD4+ clones, with contracting CD8+ clones located in EMRA.

CDR3 length: 14 amino acids. Per the germline V gene, CDR1 is SGHTS and CDR2 is YDEGEE. The V and J ends lost 2 bases and 1 base respectively, with 9 bases between them. This TCR was recovered from an adult woman who had mild COVID-19 (a few samples of this study predate the infection). Cell type and time point are not known. Sequenced input: PBMCs or a T cell subset sorted from them (not recorded which). The rearrangement uses TRBV5-8 and TRBJ1-1; possible D gene TRBD1, 5 bases. The DNA of the CDR3 is TGTGCCAGCAGCTTAAGGACAACGAACACTGAAGCTTTCTTT. Protein: CASSLRTTNTEAFF.